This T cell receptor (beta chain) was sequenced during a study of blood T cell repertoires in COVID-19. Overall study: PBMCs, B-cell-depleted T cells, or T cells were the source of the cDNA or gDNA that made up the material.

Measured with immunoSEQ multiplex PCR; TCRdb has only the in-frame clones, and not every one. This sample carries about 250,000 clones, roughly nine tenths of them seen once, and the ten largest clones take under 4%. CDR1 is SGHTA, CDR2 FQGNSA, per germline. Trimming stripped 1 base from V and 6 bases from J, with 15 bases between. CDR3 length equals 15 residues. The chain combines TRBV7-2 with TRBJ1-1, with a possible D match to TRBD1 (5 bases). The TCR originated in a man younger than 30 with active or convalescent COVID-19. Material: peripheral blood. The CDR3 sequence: CASSLGWAPRAEAFF. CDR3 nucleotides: TGTGCCAGCAGCTTAGGGTGGGCCCCCAGGGCTGAAGCTTTCTTT.